These 32 T cell receptor beta chains were sequenced from one sample in a study of siplizumab effects on memory and regulatory T cells. Assay: immunoSEQ multiplex PCR; the TCRdb copy retains only in-frame clones and omits some. Here the sample spans around 100,000 clones, more than 90% being singletons. Sequenced input: CD4+ T cells sorted from blood. The receptors shown here come from a human donor in good health.

This CDR3 reads CASSLQGAYGYTF. The CDR3 DNA is TGTGCCAGCAGTCTACAGGGGGCCTATGGCTACACCTTC. The chain couples TRBV6-5 to TRBJ1-2; 9 nucleotides match TRBD1. The V gene end was trimmed by 5 bases and the J gene end by 4 bases; junction bases not matched to a gene: 2. CDR3 size: 13 residues. From germline, CDR1 is MNHEY and CDR2 SVGAGI.

The chain combines TRBV5-4 with TRBJ2-7; possible D gene TRBD1, 6 bases. Germline CDR1 is SGHNT and CDR2 is YYREEE (reference sequence). There are 14 residues in the CDR3. Trimming left V 3 bases short and J 2 bases short, with 12 bases between. The DNA of the CDR3 is TGTGCCAGCAGCTCGACCGGGACAACCTACGAGCAGTACTTC. It encodes CASSSTGTTYEQYF.

The CDR3 reads CASSPVQGVSTEAFF. CDR3 nucleotides: TGCGCCAGCAGCCCCGTCCAGGGGGTGAGCACTGAAGCTTTCTTT. J is TRBJ1-1 and V is TRBV4-1; 7 nucleotides align to TRBD1. The junction had 9 bases not matched to a gene; V was cut back by 4 bases and J by 4 bases. Germline CDR1 is MGHRA and CDR2 is YSYEKL. The length of the CDR3 is 15 residues.

V gene TRBV29-1 combines with J gene TRBJ1-1; D is perhaps TRBD1 (5 bases). Germline loops: CDR1 SQVTM, CDR2 ANQGSEA. The CDR3 is made up of 12 amino acids. Trimming took 6 bases from V and 10 from J, leaving 18 bases between them. CDR3 in amino acids: CSVTRDPLGAFF. For the CDR3, the DNA is TGCAGCGTGACCCGGGACCCCCTTGGAGCTTTCTTT.

A note on this clone: Germline and junction disagree at one end, which may indicate a read error. This rearrangement joins TRBV30 to TRBJ1-5, with no clear D. Germline CDR1 reads GTSNPN; CDR2 reads SVGIG (reference sequence). The length of the CDR3 is 13 residues. CDR3 nucleotides: TGTGCCGGGAGTCGGGGAGCCAATCAGCCCCAGCATTTT. Encoded protein: CAGSRGANQPQHF.

The chain links TRBV27 to TRBJ2-2; the match to TRBD1 covers 7 bases. This CDR3 has 15 residues. CDR1 and CDR2 (germline): MNHEY, SMNVEV (reference sequence). V was clipped by 5 bases and J by 3 bases; unmatched bases: 6. CDR3 DNA sequence: TGTGCCAGCAGTCTCGGACAGGTTCACACCGGGGAGCTGTTTTTT. Translation: CASSLGQVHTGELFF.

The chain has TRBV10-3 and TRBJ2-5; D uncertain. The better agreement between TRBJ2-7 and the DNA end casts doubt on the J call. The CDR3 has 15 residues. CDR1 and CDR2 (germline): ENHRY, SYGVKD. The CDR3 DNA is TGTGCCATCAGTCCTACTCATACCCTCTCCTACGAGCAGTACTTC. Protein sequence: CAISPTHTLSYEQYF.

Here the CDR3 DNA reads TGTGCCAGTAGTATAGGGGCCGGGACTGAAGCTTTCTTT. As protein: CASSIGAGTEAFF. The chain employs TRBV19 and TRBJ1-1, with D uncertain. CDR1 is LNHDA, CDR2 SQIVND, per germline (reference sequence). This CDR3 comprises 13 residues. The V gene lost 1 base and the J gene lost 5 bases, with 8 bases spanning the gap.

The chain couples TRBV19 to TRBJ2-3; 9 bases map to TRBD2. In germline, CDR1 is LNHDA, CDR2 SQIVND (reference sequence). V lost 8 bases, J lost 8 bases, and 2 bases stayed unmatched. The CDR3 length is 11 residues. The DNA of the CDR3 is TGTGCCAGTGGGACTAGCTTTACGCAGTATTTT. It yields the protein CASGTSFTQYF.

This chain links TRBV5-1 with TRBJ2-7, with D perhaps TRBD2 (6 bases). Germline V CDR1 and CDR2: SGHRS, YFSETQ. The V end lost 0 bases, the J end lost 4 bases, and 11 bases lay between the germline ends. The CDR3 has 14 residues. CDR3 residues: CASSLVAGSYEQYF. The CDR3, as DNA: TGCGCCAGCAGCTTGGTGGCGGGGAGTTACGAGCAGTACTTC.

The chain is built from TRBV4-3 and TRBJ1-4; D gene unclear. CDR3 length: 15 residues. Germline lookup yields CDR1 LGHNA and CDR2 YSLEER. V lost 1 base and J lost 8, with 14 bases in between. CDR3 in DNA: TGCGCCAGCAGCCAAGGACCAAGAAGAGGGGAAAAACTGTTTTTT. This sequence encodes CASSQGPRRGEKLFF.

This clone was picked up one time. V usage is TRBV18 and J usage is TRBJ2-3, with a possible D match to TRBD2 (6 bases). Germline loops: CDR1 KGHSH, CDR2 LQKENI. The CDR3 totals 13 residues. V dropped 4 bases and J dropped 4 bases, with 9 bases sitting between them. The CDR3: CASSLREADTQYF. The CDR3 region has the DNA TGTGCCAGCTCACTCAGGGAGGCAGATACGCAGTATTTT. The entire variable domain, with the rest obtained from reference TRBV18 and TRBJ2-3, is as follows: NAGVMQNPRHLVRRRGQEARLRCSPMKGHSHVYWYRQLPEEGLKFMVYLQKENIIDESGMPKERFSAEFPKEGPSILRIQQVVRGDSAAYFCASSLREADTQYFGPGTRLTVL.

The chain combines TRBV16 with TRBJ2-2; D gene unclear. Germline loops: CDR1 KGHSY, CDR2 FQNENV. V gave up 5 bases and J gave up 4 bases, with 5 bases separating them. The CDR3 covers 12 residues. Here the CDR3 reads CASSGFTGELFF. CDR3 bases: TGTGCCAGCAGCGGGTTCACCGGGGAGCTGTTTTTT.

The genes are TRBV4-1 and TRBJ1-1; D possibly corresponds to TRBD1 (5 bases). This CDR3 contains 20 residues. Deletions cut 2 bases from V and 1 base from J, with 26 bases between. The V gene's germline CDR1 is MGHRA and CDR2 YSYEKL. The CDR3 spells CASSQPPLVELTGGNTEAFF. CDR3 nucleotide sequence: TGCGCCAGCAGCCAACCCCCGTTGGTAGAGTTAACAGGAGGGAACACTGAAGCTTTCTTT.

The chain links TRBV19 to TRBJ1-4; D is unclear. There are 16 residues in the CDR3. Trimming cost V 4 bases and J 6 bases, with 18 bases left between them. Germline CDR1 LNHDA, CDR2 SQIVND (reference sequence). The CDR3 loop is CASSNGLAGSDEKLFF. As DNA, the CDR3 is TGTGCCAGTAGTAACGGGCTCGCCGGCAGCGATGAAAAACTGTTTTTT.

The rearrangement links TRBV5-1 to TRBJ1-2, with D tentatively TRBD1 (5 bases). The CDR3 is 15 residues long. Trimming removed 4 bases from V and 0 bases from J, with 13 bases in between. Looked up from germline, CDR1 is SGHRS and CDR2 is YFSETQ. The chain's CDR3 is CASSALMTANYGYTF. Written as DNA, the CDR3 is TGCGCCAGCAGCGCCCTCATGACAGCTAACTATGGCTACACCTTC.

This clone was observed once. CDR3 region: CASSYDAAGTGYGNTIYF. CDR3 coding DNA: TGCGCCAGCAGCTATGATGCTGCCGGGACAGGGTATGGAAACACCATATATTTT. The genes are TRBV5-1 and TRBJ1-3; 9 positions match TRBD1. The length of the CDR3 is 18 residues. V dropped 3 bases and J dropped 3; count of bases not matched to a gene: 13. The germline V gene encodes CDR1 SGHRS and CDR2 YFSETQ. The full variable domain, its missing parts supplied by reference TRBV5-1 and TRBJ1-3, is KAGVTQTPRYLIKTRGQQVTLSCSPISGHRSVSWYQQTPGQGLQFLFEYFSETQRNKGNFPGRFSGRQFSNSRSEMNVSTLELGDSALYLCASSYDAAGTGYGNTIYFGEGSWLTVV.

This sequence joins TRBV29-1 and TRBJ2-7; D gene unclear. Trimming stripped 6 bases from V and 3 bases from J, with 9 bases between. There are 11 residues in the CDR3. Germline loops: CDR1 SQVTM, CDR2 ANQGSEA. The CDR3 is CSVELDYEQYF. CDR3 DNA sequence: TGCAGCGTCGAACTGGACTACGAGCAGTACTTC.

The chain uses TRBV18 and TRBJ2-3; D uncertain. Per germline, CDR1 KGHSH and CDR2 LQKENI. The CDR3 runs to 16 residues. The V end was cut by 3 bases, the J end by 3 bases, with 16 bases between. The CDR3 protein is CASSPFVDQWTDTQYF. The CDR3 region has the DNA TGTGCCAGCTCACCGTTCGTGGACCAGTGGACAGATACGCAGTATTTT.

This rearrangement joins TRBV11-2 to TRBJ2-2; TRBD2 might be the D (5 bases). The V end lost 7 bases, the J end lost 1 base, and 13 bases lay between the germline ends. CDR1 and CDR2 (germline): SGHAT, FQNNGV. The CDR3 covers 15 residues. The CDR3 spells CASTLRGLNTGELFF. The CDR3 DNA sequence: TGTGCCAGCACCCTACGGGGTTTGAACACCGGGGAGCTGTTTTTT.

The chain recombines TRBV7-2 with TRBJ2-3; D is unclear. The germline gives CDR1 SGHTA, CDR2 FQGNSA. The V end lost 5 bases, the J end lost 3 bases, and 6 bases lay between the germline ends. The CDR3 is made up of 12 amino acids. The CDR3: CASSRVTDTQYF. DNA for the CDR3: TGTGCCAGCAGCAGGGTGACAGATACGCAGTATTTT.

The rearrangement links TRBV6-5 to TRBJ2-7; 7 bases are shared with TRBD2. Germline loops: CDR1 MNHEY, CDR2 SVGAGI. The V and J ends lost 6 bases and 7 bases, in that order; junction bases with no gene match: 3. The CDR3 covers 11 residues. The CDR3 DNA sequence: TGTGCCAGCAGCACGCGGGGGGAGCAGTACTTC. It translates to CASSTRGEQYF.

The chain uses TRBV6-1 and TRBJ2-7, with no clear D. This CDR3 contains 13 residues. V lost 3 bases to trimming and J lost 1 base, with 7 bases between them. From germline, CDR1 is MNHNS and CDR2 SASEGT. CDR3 DNA: TGTGCCAGCAGTGACTGGCCGTCCTACGAGCAGTACTTC. It translates to CASSDWPSYEQYF.

This clone was observed a single time. V usage is TRBV7-2 and J usage is TRBJ2-2, with D perhaps matching TRBD1 (6 bases). This CDR3 has 15 residues. V was shortened by 6 bases and J by 2 bases, with 13 bases between the two germline ends. In germline, CDR1 is SGHTA, CDR2 FQGNSA. CDR3 bases: TGTGCCAGCAGACGTTTGGGGGCTAACACCGGGGAGCTGTTTTTT. Protein: CASRRLGANTGELFF.

This chain links TRBV2 with TRBJ2-5, with D possibly being TRBD1 or TRBD2 (6 bases each). V lost 9 bases, J lost 2 bases, and 19 bases lay in between. CDR3 length equals 15 residues. The V gene's germline CDR1 is SNHLY and CDR2 FYNNEI. This CDR3 reads CASPGGLTGQETQYF. As DNA, the CDR3 is TGTGCCAGTCCTGGGGGGCTTACGGGTCAAGAGACCCAGTACTTC.

About this clone itself: The junction shows a germline mismatch at one end, possibly a read error. The chain employs TRBV30 and TRBJ2-7; D unresolved. The germline gives CDR1 GTSNPN, CDR2 SVGIG (reference sequence). The CDR3 totals 11 residues. CDR3 bases: TGTGCCTGGAGTTCAGTCTACGCGCAGTACTTC. It yields the protein CAWSSVYAQYF.

V is TRBV10-3 and J is TRBJ1-2; D is unclear. This CDR3 region has 15 residues. CDR1 is ENHRY and CDR2 is SYGVKD in the germline V gene. Trimming left V 5 bases short and J 8 bases short, with 21 bases between. Written as DNA, the CDR3 is TGTGCCATCAGTCAAAAGACAACCACCTTCATAGGCTACACCTTC. As protein: CAISQKTTTFIGYTF.

The gene calls are TRBV11-2 and TRBJ2-3; 7 nucleotides align to TRBD2. Germline V lookup: CDR1 SGHAT, CDR2 FQNNGV. V dropped 3 bases and J dropped 0; count of bases not matched to a gene: 3. The CDR3 is 15 residues long. CDR3: CASSFLAASTDTQYF. In nucleotides, the CDR3 is TGTGCCAGCAGCTTCCTAGCGGCCAGCACAGATACGCAGTATTTT.

V usage is TRBV14 and J usage is TRBJ2-1; a weak D match, TRBD2 (5 bases). V lost 4 bases, J lost 0 bases, and 13 bases lay in between. CDR3 length: 16 residues. From germline, CDR1 is SGHDN and CDR2 FVKESK. This CDR3 is CASSLIAWSSYNEQFF. The DNA for the CDR3 is TGTGCCAGCAGCCTAATAGCGTGGAGCTCCTACAATGAGCAGTTCTTC.

The chain couples TRBV9 to TRBJ2-1; 13 bases map to TRBD2. Per germline, CDR1 SGDLS and CDR2 YYNGEE. This CDR3 is built from 15 residues. With 3 bases clipped from V and 7 bases from J, the junction kept 4 bases outside the gene matches. The CDR3 reads CASSGGLAGVNEQFF. The CDR3 DNA follows: TGTGCCAGCAGCGGCGGACTAGCGGGGGTAAATGAGCAGTTCTTC.

The chain combines TRBV27 with TRBJ2-1, with unresolved D. CDR3 size: 12 residues. Germline V gene data show CDR1 as MNHEY and CDR2 as SMNVEV (reference sequence). Trimming pared 7 bases from V and 4 bases from J, leaving 8 bases between. CDR3 DNA sequence: TGTGCCAGCATGGTAGGGTACAATGAGCAGTTCTTC. Its protein product is CASMVGYNEQFF.

This rearrangement joins TRBV7-9 to TRBJ1-6; 11 bases align to TRBD1. The CDR3 loop spans 19 amino acids. CDR1 is SEHNR, CDR2 FQNEAQ, per germline (reference sequence). The V segment lost 9 bases and the J segment 10 bases; nucleotides outside the gene matches: 23. Here the CDR3 reads CASSDQPGTGGRRGSPLHF. The CDR3 DNA is TGTGCCAGTTCCGACCAACCGGGGACAGGGGGTCGGAGGGGGTCACCCCTCCACTTT.